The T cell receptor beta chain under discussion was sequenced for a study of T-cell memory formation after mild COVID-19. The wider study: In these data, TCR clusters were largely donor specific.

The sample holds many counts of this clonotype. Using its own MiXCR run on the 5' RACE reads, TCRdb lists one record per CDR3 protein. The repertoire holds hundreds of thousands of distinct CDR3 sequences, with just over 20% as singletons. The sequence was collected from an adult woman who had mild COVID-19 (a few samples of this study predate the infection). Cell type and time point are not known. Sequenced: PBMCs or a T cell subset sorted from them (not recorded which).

CDR3 bases: TGCAGTGCTAGCCTCCCGACTGGATCCTACGAGCAGTACTTC. This codes for CSASLPTGSYEQYF. V is TRBV20-1 and J is TRBJ2-7, with D uncertain. Germline CDR1 and CDR2: DFQATT and SNEGSKA (reference sequence). V was shortened by 3 bases and J by 1 base, with 13 bases between the two germline ends. This CDR3 spans 14 amino acids.